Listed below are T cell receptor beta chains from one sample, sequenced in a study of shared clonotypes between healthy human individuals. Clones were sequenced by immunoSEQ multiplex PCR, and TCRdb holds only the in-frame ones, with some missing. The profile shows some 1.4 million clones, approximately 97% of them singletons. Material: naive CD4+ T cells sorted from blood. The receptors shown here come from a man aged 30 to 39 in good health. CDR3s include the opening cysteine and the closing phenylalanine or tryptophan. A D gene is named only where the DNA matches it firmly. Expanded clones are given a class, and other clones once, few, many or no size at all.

cdr3_nt: TGTGCCAGCAGTGTAAGAACTAGCGGGATACATCACAATGAGCAGTTCTTC
cdr3_aa: CASSVRTSGIHHNEQFF
j_call: TRBJ2-1
clone_size: .
v_call: TRBV2
d_call: TRBD2

cdr3_nt: TGTGCCAGCAAAATTAGCGCCGCCCTCAGTGAGCAGTTCTTC
cdr3_aa: CASKISAALSEQFF
j_call: TRBJ2-1
clone_size: .
v_call: TRBV6-1
d_call: .

cdr3_nt: TGTGCCAGCAGCTTAGAGGGGTGGGCGAGTGGCACAGATACGCAGTATTTT
cdr3_aa: CASSLEGWASGTDTQYF
j_call: TRBJ2-3
clone_size: .
v_call: TRBV11-2
d_call: .

cdr3_nt: TGCGCCAGCAGCTTGGGAGACAGGTTTGAAGCGGAGACCCAGTACTTC
cdr3_aa: CASSLGDRFEAETQYF
j_call: TRBJ2-5
clone_size: .
v_call: TRBV5-1
d_call: .

cdr3_nt: TGCGCCAGCAGCCCTGGCAGGGGCGTACGGGGCGAGACCCAGTACTTC
cdr3_aa: CASSPGRGVRGETQYF
j_call: TRBJ2-5
clone_size: .
v_call: TRBV5-1
d_call: .

cdr3_nt: TGTGCCAGCAGCTTTATCGTGAACACCGGGGAGCTGTTTTTT
cdr3_aa: CASSFIVNTGELFF
j_call: TRBJ2-2
clone_size: .
v_call: TRBV5-5
d_call: .

cdr3_nt: TGTGCCAGCAGCTTAGGCAACTCCGGGGCCGTGGGTGAGCAGTTCTTC
cdr3_aa: CASSLGNSGAVGEQFF
j_call: TRBJ2-1
clone_size: .
v_call: TRBV7-6
d_call: .

cdr3_nt: TGTGCCAGCAGCTTTAGCAGGGATGAGCAGTTCTTC
cdr3_aa: CASSFSRDEQFF
j_call: TRBJ2-1
clone_size: .
v_call: TRBV7-9
d_call: .

cdr3_nt: TGTGCCAGCAGCTTCCAGGTACTGAGGGGACTGGGCGAGCAGTACTTC
cdr3_aa: CASSFQVLRGLGEQYF
j_call: TRBJ2-7
clone_size: .
v_call: TRBV7-9
d_call: .

cdr3_nt: TGTGCCAGCTCACCACCGGGTAGTAGCGGGCTCTCCTACGAGCAGTACTTC
cdr3_aa: CASSPPGSSGLSYEQYF
j_call: TRBJ2-7
clone_size: .
v_call: TRBV18
d_call: TRBD2

cdr3_nt: TGTGCCAGCAGTTACTCGATAATAACGGAGACCCAGTACTTC
cdr3_aa: CASSYSIITETQYF
j_call: TRBJ2-5
clone_size: .
v_call: TRBV6-5
d_call: .

cdr3_nt: TGTGCCAGCACCGCCCCAGGGGGGATGGAGACCCAGTACTTC
cdr3_aa: CASTAPGGMETQYF
j_call: TRBJ2-5
clone_size: .
v_call: TRBV6-5
d_call: .

cdr3_nt: TGTGCCAGCAGCTTGGAACTAGCGGGTCCCGGGGAGCTGTTTTTT
cdr3_aa: CASSLELAGPGELFF
j_call: TRBJ2-2
clone_size: .
v_call: TRBV5-4
d_call: TRBD2

cdr3_nt: TGTGCCAGCAGCCCCCGACTAGCGACGGGGGACAATGAGCAGTTCTTC
cdr3_aa: CASSPRLATGDNEQFF
j_call: TRBJ2-1
clone_size: .
v_call: TRBV14
d_call: TRBD2

cdr3_nt: TGTGCCAGCAGTTCCCCCTCCCCCCGTTACGAGCAGTACTTC
cdr3_aa: CASSSPSPRYEQYF
j_call: TRBJ2-7
clone_size: .
v_call: TRBV28
d_call: .

cdr3_nt: TGTGCCAGCTCACTTAGAAGATCGGGACGGATGAACACTGAAGCTTTCTTT
cdr3_aa: CASSLRRSGRMNTEAFF
j_call: TRBJ1-1
clone_size: once
v_call: TRBV18
d_call: .

cdr3_nt: TGTGCCAGCTCACCAGTAGGCGGGAGTCAGAACGAGCAGTACTTC
cdr3_aa: CASSPVGGSQNEQYF
j_call: TRBJ2-7
clone_size: .
v_call: TRBV18
d_call: TRBD2

cdr3_nt: TGTGCCAGCAGCTTAGAGGCCTCCGGGACTAGGTCTTTTGAGCAGTTCTTC
cdr3_aa: CASSLEASGTRSFEQFF
j_call: TRBJ2-1
clone_size: .
v_call: TRBV11-2
d_call: TRBD2